This record concerns one T cell receptor (beta chain) sequence. Its antigen remains unknown. Amplification used 60 Vbeta primers and 13 Jbeta primers. TCRdb's table, derived via immunoSEQ multiplex PCR, lists solely in-frame clones and lacks some. The sample lists approximately 190,000 clones; about four fifths were seen once. The CDR3 extends over 17 amino acids. From germline, CDR1 is SGHDT and CDR2 YYEEEE. The V and J ends lost 0 bases and 0 bases respectively, with 15 bases between them. Healthy people donating bone marrow made up the donors. This specimen belongs to a study of cytomegalovirus exposure and HLA in healthy donors. At the level of the study: The Caucasian-associated ancestry cluster held more than 80% of over 350 genotyped donors.

The study's findings and limits: A further, later analysis showed that HLA-associated TCR beta chains (compared with equally common others) were more clonally expanded. Many donors carried some public TCRs, although rarity characterized most TCR sequences.

The sample taken for sequencing was PBMCs. The rearrangement joins TRBV5-6 to TRBJ2-5; D is undetermined. The sequence came from a boy aged 5-17 years in good health and CMV-seronegative. CDR3 residues: CASSLVLGTEDQETQYF. CDR3 bases: TGTGCCAGCAGCTTGGTGCTTGGTACAGAAGACCAAGAGACCCAGTACTTC.